This TCR beta chain comes out of a study of graft-versus-host responses after intestinal transplantation. About this clone itself: Its antigen remains unknown.

The germline V gene encodes CDR1 SNHLY and CDR2 FYNNEI. The CDR3 contains 15 residues. V lost 6 bases, J lost 6 bases, and 10 bases stayed unmatched. Clones were read by immunoSEQ multiplex PCR, and TCRdb kept only the in-frame ones, dropping some. This sample has 70,000 to 80,000 clones, with roughly 91% found just once. General study results and limits: GvH clones surfaced in recipient marrow, some emerging earlier in ileum or blood.

The sample was unstimulated CD8+ T cells sorted from spleen or lymph node cells, taken before intestinal transplant. The genes are TRBV2 and TRBJ1-1, with 10 bases that match TRBD1. The TCR comes from a human donor who received an intestinal transplant. The CDR3 protein is CASREFGQGGPEAFF. For the CDR3, the DNA is TGTGCCAGCAGGGAGTTCGGACAGGGGGGTCCTGAAGCTTTCTTT.